The 13 T cell receptor beta chains given below trace back to one sample, sequenced in a study of monozygotic twins with inflammatory bowel disease. TCRdb reprocessed the 5' RACE reads and reports one entry per CDR3 protein, with no DNA. The table lists around 40,000 distinct CDR3 sequences. The sequenced sample consisted of blood. The receptor source for this set is a human donor with ulcerative colitis or Crohn's disease, or a healthy co-twin of an affected twin (not recorded which).

V gene TRBV24-1 combines with J gene TRBJ2-2; the TRBD2 assignment by TCRdb is unverifiable without DNA. This CDR3 is built from 15 residues. Germline V lookup: CDR1 KGHDR, CDR2 SFDVKD. The CDR3 loop is CATKADGPNTGELFF.

The chain's CDR3 is CSVGRDYNTDTQYF. This rearrangement joins TRBV29-1 to TRBJ2-3; lacking DNA, the TRBD2 call made by TCRdb goes unchecked. The CDR3 length is 14 residues. The germline V gene has CDR1 SQVTM and CDR2 ANQGSEA.

The chain has TRBV5-1 and TRBJ2-7; TCRdb picks TRBD1, but there is no DNA to check that call. The CDR3 contains 14 residues. Germline CDR1 reads SGHRS; CDR2 reads YFSETQ. The CDR3 here is CASTFSRDHYEQYF.

This CDR3 is CASSPPAIKETQYF. V usage is TRBV18 and J usage is TRBJ2-5. Germline V gives CDR1 KGHSH, CDR2 LQKENI. The CDR3 covers 14 residues.

The chain has TRBV5-4 and TRBJ2-3; checking the TCRdb D call of TRBD1 is not possible without DNA. The V gene's germline CDR1 is SGHNT and CDR2 YYREEE (reference sequence). This CDR3 contains 18 residues. The CDR3 sequence: CASSYGLAGPASTDTQYF.

CDR3 region: CSARDFGQGRLGELFF. The chain joins TRBV20-1 to TRBJ2-2; checking the TCRdb D call of TRBD1 is not possible without DNA. The CDR3 contains 16 residues. Per the germline V gene, CDR1 is DFQATT and CDR2 is SNEGSKA (reference sequence).

This chain links TRBV9 with TRBJ2-7. This CDR3 is built from 14 residues. Germline CDR1 reads SGDLS; CDR2 reads YYNGEE. The CDR3 loop is CASSVEATSYEQYF.

The chain links TRBV7-2 to TRBJ2-3; TCRdb proposes TRBD1, but this gene call is untestable without DNA. Germline CDR1 SGHTA, CDR2 FQGNSA. The CDR3 sequence is 15 residues long. CDR3: CASSLMGGDTDTQYF.

The chain recombines TRBV24-1 with TRBJ2-1; TCRdb returns TRBD1, unconfirmable since there is no DNA. CDR3 size: 14 residues. Germline V gene lookup returns CDR1 KGHDR and CDR2 SFDVKD. Here the CDR3 reads CATSDRVRYNEQFF.

The chain is built from TRBV5-6 and TRBJ1-2. This CDR3 contains 15 residues. In germline, CDR1 is SGHDT, CDR2 YYEEEE. The CDR3 protein is CASSLPGLINYGYTF.

The chain recombines TRBV20-1 with TRBJ2-7; TCRdb names TRBD1, which stays unverified in the absence of DNA. The CDR3 is 12 amino acids. Germline assignment: CDR1 DFQATT and CDR2 SNEGSKA (reference sequence). The CDR3 here is CSANEGQYEQYF.

The chain joins TRBV12-3 or TRBV12-4 to TRBJ2-2. The CDR3 loop spans 14 amino acids. The CDR3 here is CASSLETLTGELFF.

The rearrangement joins TRBV5-1 to TRBJ2-1; as DNA is missing, the TRBD1 call by TCRdb cannot be tested. This CDR3 is 16 amino acids long. The V gene's germline CDR1 is SGHRS and CDR2 YFSETQ. CDR3 sequence: CASSLQGASSYNEQFF.